Sequencing of this T cell receptor (beta chain) was carried out in a study of T cell responses to AZD1222 COVID-19 vaccine. Sequenced by immunoSEQ multiplex PCR; TCRdb stores in-frame clones only, minus some. The sample shows fewer than 110,000 clones, approximately 90% of them seen only once. The CDR3 length is 13 residues. From germline, CDR1 is LGHNA and CDR2 YNFKEQ. V was clipped by 0 bases and J by 6 bases, with 5 bases between them. The count of this clone is one. Sequenced here: peripheral blood, sampled 28 days after the second AZD1222 dose. The chain joins TRBV4-2 to TRBJ2-2; D not resolved. The receptor's source is an adult who received the AZD1222 COVID-19 vaccine. The CDR3 region is CASSQDAPGELFF. The CDR3 DNA follows: TGTGCCAGCAGCCAAGATGCCCCCGGGGAGCTGTTTTTT.